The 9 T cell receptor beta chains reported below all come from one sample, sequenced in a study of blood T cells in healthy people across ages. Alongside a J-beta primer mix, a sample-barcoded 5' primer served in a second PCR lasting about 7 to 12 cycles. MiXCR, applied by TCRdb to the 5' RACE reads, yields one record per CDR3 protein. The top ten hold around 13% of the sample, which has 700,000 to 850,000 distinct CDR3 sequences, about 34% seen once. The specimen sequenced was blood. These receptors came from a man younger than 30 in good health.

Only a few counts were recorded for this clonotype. The CDR3 DNA reads as TGCGCCAGCAGCGGGACAGATTTTCGCGAGCAGTACTTC. It is translated as CASSGTDFREQYF. V and J are TRBV4-3 and TRBJ2-7, with 7 positions matching TRBD1. Per germline, CDR1 LGHNA and CDR2 YSLEER. There are 13 residues in the CDR3. Trimming took 5 bases from V and 6 from J; bases not matched to a gene: 7.

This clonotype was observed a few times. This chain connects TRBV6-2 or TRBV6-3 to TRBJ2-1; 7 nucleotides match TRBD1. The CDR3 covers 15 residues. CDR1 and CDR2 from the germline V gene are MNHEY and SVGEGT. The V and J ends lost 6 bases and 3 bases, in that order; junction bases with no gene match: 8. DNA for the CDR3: TGTGCCAGCAGCGTAAGGGACAGCCGCTACAATGAGCAGTTCTTC. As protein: CASSVRDSRYNEQFF.

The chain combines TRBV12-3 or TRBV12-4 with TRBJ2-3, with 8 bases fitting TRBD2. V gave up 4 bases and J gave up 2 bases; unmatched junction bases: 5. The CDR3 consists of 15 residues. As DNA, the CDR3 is TGTGCCAGCAGTTCCGCGGGGGGCTACACAGATACGCAGTATTTT. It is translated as CASSSAGGYTDTQYF.

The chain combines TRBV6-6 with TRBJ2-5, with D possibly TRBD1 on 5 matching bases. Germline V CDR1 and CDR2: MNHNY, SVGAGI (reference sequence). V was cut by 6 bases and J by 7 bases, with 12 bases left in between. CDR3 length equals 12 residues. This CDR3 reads CASRPQGGTQYF. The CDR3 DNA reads TGTGCCAGCAGACCCCAGGGTGGGACCCAGTACTTC.

As DNA, the CDR3 is TGCGCCAGCAGCAACCAGGACAGCCCGTACTACGAGCAGTACTTC. Translation: CASSNQDSPYYEQYF. The chain uses TRBV5-1 and TRBJ2-7; a weak D match, TRBD1 (6 bases). The CDR3 covers 15 residues. CDR1 is SGHRS and CDR2 is YFSETQ in the germline V gene. V lost 4 bases and J 3 bases, leaving 17 bases between the germline ends. The full variable domain, rest sourced from reference TRBV5-1 and TRBJ2-7, is KAGVTQTPRYLIKTRGQQVTLSCSPISGHRSVSWYQQTPGQGLQFLFEYFSETQRNKGNFPGRFSGRQFSNSRSEMNVSTLELGDSALYLCASSNQDSPYYEQYFGPGTRLTVT.

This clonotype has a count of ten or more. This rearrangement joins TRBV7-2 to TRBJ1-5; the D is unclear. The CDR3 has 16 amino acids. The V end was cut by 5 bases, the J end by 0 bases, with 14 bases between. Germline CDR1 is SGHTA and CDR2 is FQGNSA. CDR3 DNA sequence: TGTGCCAGCAGCCCCCAGGCAGTAATTAGCAATCAGCCCCAGCATTTT. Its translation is CASSPQAVISNQPQHF.

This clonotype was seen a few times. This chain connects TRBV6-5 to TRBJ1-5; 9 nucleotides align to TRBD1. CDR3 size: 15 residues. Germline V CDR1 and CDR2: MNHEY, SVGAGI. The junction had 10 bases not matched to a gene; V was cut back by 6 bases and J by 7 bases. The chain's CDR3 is CASSQNRDREQPQHF. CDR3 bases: TGTGCCAGCAGCCAGAACCGGGACAGGGAACAGCCCCAGCATTTT.

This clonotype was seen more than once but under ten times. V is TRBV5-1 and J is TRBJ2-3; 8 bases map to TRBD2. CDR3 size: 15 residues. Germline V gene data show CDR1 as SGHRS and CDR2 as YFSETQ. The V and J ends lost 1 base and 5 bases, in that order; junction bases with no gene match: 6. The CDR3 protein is CASSLTGGHGDTQYF. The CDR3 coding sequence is TGCGCCAGCAGCTTGACGGGGGGGCATGGAGATACGCAGTATTTT.

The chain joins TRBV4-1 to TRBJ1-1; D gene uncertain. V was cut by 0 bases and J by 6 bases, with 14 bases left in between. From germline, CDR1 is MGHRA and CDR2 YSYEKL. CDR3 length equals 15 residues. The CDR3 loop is CASSQDRAEFAEAFF. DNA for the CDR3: TGCGCCAGCAGCCAAGATAGGGCTGAGTTCGCTGAAGCTTTCTTT.